The rows below give T cell receptor beta chains drawn from one sample of a study of metastatic and nonmetastatic thyroid tumors. With MiXCR, TCRdb called clones anew from the PCR reads. The sample has 20,000 to 30,000 clones; over 10% are singletons. Material: blood. All receptors derive from a female donor with papillary thyroid cancer or a benign thyroid nodule (not recorded which). Some clones in this sample may be carry-over from other donors' samples. Each CDR3 is given with its conserved first and last residue. Each record gives: J gene, V gene, clone size, D gene, CDR3 DNA, CDR3 protein. A D gene is named only where the DNA matches it firmly. Clone size is stated in some rows and not others, as once, few, many or a class when expanded.

j_call: TRBJ1-1; v_call: TRBV28; clone_size: many; d_call: TRBD1; cdr3_nt: TGTGCCAGCAGTGCCGGGGGGACAGGTTCCTTCAACACTGAAGCTTTCTTT; cdr3_aa: CASSAGGTGSFNTEAFF
j_call: TRBJ2-7; v_call: TRBV7-9; clone_size: .; d_call: .; cdr3_nt: TGTGCCAGCACCAGTTGGGAAGACGAGCAGTACTTC; cdr3_aa: CASTSWEDEQYF
j_call: TRBJ2-5; v_call: TRBV4-1; clone_size: many; d_call: TRBD2; cdr3_nt: TGCGCCAGCAGCCAAGACCCGGGAGGGGTAGAGACCCAGTACTTC; cdr3_aa: CASSQDPGGVETQYF
j_call: TRBJ1-1; v_call: TRBV4-2; clone_size: many; d_call: .; cdr3_nt: TGTGCCAGCAGCCAAGAAGGGTTTATGTCACTCGCTTTCTTT; cdr3_aa: CASSQEGFMSLAFF
j_call: TRBJ2-3; v_call: TRBV7-9; clone_size: many; d_call: .; cdr3_nt: TGTGCCAGCAGCTGGGACAAGGGCACAGATACGCAGTATTTT; cdr3_aa: CASSWDKGTDTQYF
j_call: TRBJ2-7; v_call: TRBV5-1; clone_size: many; d_call: TRBD2; cdr3_nt: TGCGCCAGCAGCCCCCCCCGGACTAGCGGGAGTCTCGAGCAGTACTTC; cdr3_aa: CASSPPRTSGSLEQYF
j_call: TRBJ2-3; v_call: TRBV6-1; clone_size: medium-sized; d_call: .; cdr3_nt: TGTGCCAGCAGTCCCCAGGGTCGAGGCACAGATACGCAGTATTTT; cdr3_aa: CASSPQGRGTDTQYF
j_call: TRBJ2-5; v_call: TRBV4-1; clone_size: many; d_call: .; cdr3_nt: TGCGCCAGCAGTCGTTATGGGGGAGAGACCCAGTACTTC; cdr3_aa: CASSRYGGETQYF
j_call: TRBJ2-7; v_call: TRBV28; clone_size: few; d_call: TRBD1; cdr3_nt: TGTGCCAGCAGCCCGGGACAGGGGGCGCGAGAGCAGTACTTC; cdr3_aa: CASSPGQGAREQYF
j_call: TRBJ2-7; v_call: TRBV25-1; clone_size: many; d_call: TRBD1; cdr3_nt: TGTGCCAGCAGTGACCCCGGGACAGGGGGCTTCGAGCAGTACTTC; cdr3_aa: CASSDPGTGGFEQYF
j_call: TRBJ1-1; v_call: TRBV6-1; clone_size: many; d_call: .; cdr3_nt: TGTGCCAGCAGTGAGAACAGGGTTCAGGCTTTCTTT; cdr3_aa: CASSENRVQAFF
j_call: TRBJ2-7; v_call: TRBV29-1; clone_size: many; d_call: .; cdr3_nt: TGCAGCGTTGAAGATCCCGACAGCAACTCCTACGAGCAGTACTTC; cdr3_aa: CSVEDPDSNSYEQYF
j_call: TRBJ2-1; v_call: TRBV12-3/TRBV12-4; clone_size: many; d_call: TRBD2; cdr3_nt: TGTGCCAGCAGTCCATATGATGAGCGGGAGCAAAATGAGCAGTTCTTC; cdr3_aa: CASSPYDEREQNEQFF
j_call: TRBJ1-1; v_call: TRBV6-5; clone_size: many; d_call: .; cdr3_nt: TGTGCCAGCAGTTACTCCTGGGGGATGAACACTGAAGCTTTCTTT; cdr3_aa: CASSYSWGMNTEAFF
j_call: TRBJ2-1; v_call: TRBV27; clone_size: many; d_call: .; cdr3_nt: TGTGCCAGCAGTGTCTTCCAGTACAATGAGCAGTTCTTC; cdr3_aa: CASSVFQYNEQFF
j_call: TRBJ1-2; v_call: TRBV11-1; clone_size: .; d_call: TRBD1; cdr3_nt: TGTGCCAGCAGCTACCCCGGACAGGGATATGGCTACACCTTC; cdr3_aa: CASSYPGQGYGYTF
j_call: TRBJ2-1; v_call: TRBV19; clone_size: many; d_call: TRBD2; cdr3_nt: TGTGCCAGTAGTACGAGACTAGCGGAATACAATGAGCAGTTCTTC; cdr3_aa: CASSTRLAEYNEQFF
j_call: TRBJ2-1; v_call: TRBV11-1; clone_size: many; d_call: TRBD2; cdr3_nt: TGTGCCAGCAGTTCTTTCCCCGGGACTAGCGGGAGGGCTAATGAGCAGTTCTTC; cdr3_aa: CASSSFPGTSGRANEQFF
j_call: TRBJ2-3; v_call: TRBV27; clone_size: many; d_call: .; cdr3_nt: TGTGCCAGCAGTCCCTTGGGAGATACGCAGTATTTT; cdr3_aa: CASSPLGDTQYF
j_call: TRBJ1-6; v_call: TRBV6-1; clone_size: few; d_call: .; cdr3_nt: TGTGCCAGCACGGTTACAATCCCGGGACATGGGTCACCCCTCCACTTT; cdr3_aa: CASTVTIPGHGSPLHF
j_call: TRBJ2-3; v_call: TRBV7-2; clone_size: .; d_call: TRBD2; cdr3_nt: TGTGCCAGCAGCCCTAGCGGGGTCTCAGATACGCAGTATTTT; cdr3_aa: CASSPSGVSDTQYF
j_call: TRBJ2-7; v_call: TRBV2; clone_size: many; d_call: .; cdr3_nt: TGTGCCAGCAGTCTGCAGGGAAGCATGTACGAGCAGTACTTC; cdr3_aa: CASSLQGSMYEQYF
j_call: TRBJ2-1; v_call: TRBV18; clone_size: many; d_call: .; cdr3_nt: TGTGCCAGCTCACTCACCAGGAGGGCCGACAATGAGCAGTTCTTC; cdr3_aa: CASSLTRRADNEQFF
j_call: TRBJ2-2; v_call: TRBV20-1; clone_size: many; d_call: TRBD2; cdr3_nt: TGCAGTGCTAAGGGGACTAGCGGGAGGGGCGGGGAGCTGTTTTTT; cdr3_aa: CSAKGTSGRGGELFF
j_call: TRBJ2-3; v_call: TRBV19; clone_size: many; d_call: TRBD1; cdr3_nt: TGTGCCAGCCGGGACAGGGTCACAGATACGCAGTATTTT; cdr3_aa: CASRDRVTDTQYF
j_call: TRBJ2-1; v_call: TRBV27; clone_size: many; d_call: TRBD2; cdr3_nt: TGTGCCAGCAGTTTATCGGGGCGGGGGGACAATGAGCAGTTCTTC; cdr3_aa: CASSLSGRGDNEQFF
j_call: TRBJ1-1; v_call: TRBV28; clone_size: many; d_call: .; cdr3_nt: TGTGCCAGCAGTTTTCCAGGGGATTCGGGTCTTGACACTGAAGCTTTCTTT; cdr3_aa: CASSFPGDSGLDTEAFF
j_call: TRBJ1-1; v_call: TRBV12-3/TRBV12-4; clone_size: many; d_call: TRBD1; cdr3_nt: TGTGCCAGCAGTCCCTGGACAGGTCTTTCGAACACTGAAGCTTTCTTT; cdr3_aa: CASSPWTGLSNTEAFF
j_call: TRBJ1-1; v_call: TRBV19; clone_size: many; d_call: .; cdr3_nt: TGTGTCAGTAGTAGGACGGTCATGAACACTGAAGCTTTCTTT; cdr3_aa: CVSSRTVMNTEAFF
j_call: TRBJ2-7; v_call: TRBV6-1; clone_size: medium-sized; d_call: TRBD2; cdr3_nt: TGTGCCAGCAGAGGACTAGCGGGAGGGCCCTCGGGGGAGCAGTACTTC; cdr3_aa: CASRGLAGGPSGEQYF
j_call: TRBJ2-7; v_call: TRBV10-2; clone_size: many; d_call: TRBD2; cdr3_nt: TGCGCCAGCAGTGAAGGGCTAGCGGGGGCCTACGAGCAGTACTTC; cdr3_aa: CASSEGLAGAYEQYF
j_call: TRBJ2-2; v_call: TRBV5-1; clone_size: many; d_call: TRBD1; cdr3_nt: TGCGCCAGCAGCCAGCAGGGGGCCGGCACCGGGGAGCTGTTTTTT; cdr3_aa: CASSQQGAGTGELFF
j_call: TRBJ2-7; v_call: TRBV9; clone_size: many; d_call: .; cdr3_nt: TGTGCCAGCAGCGCCTCGACAGCCTTCTACGAGCAGTACTTC; cdr3_aa: CASSASTAFYEQYF
j_call: TRBJ1-1; v_call: TRBV5-4; clone_size: many; d_call: .; cdr3_nt: TGTGCCAGCACGCAAGGCCGGGACGGCACTGAAGCTTTCTTT; cdr3_aa: CASTQGRDGTEAFF
j_call: TRBJ2-2; v_call: TRBV5-1; clone_size: many; d_call: .; cdr3_nt: TGCGCCAGCAGCTACCTACTCATGACTAGCGGGGAGCTGTTTTTT; cdr3_aa: CASSYLLMTSGELFF
j_call: TRBJ2-2; v_call: TRBV4-3; clone_size: medium-sized; d_call: TRBD2; cdr3_nt: TGCGCCAGCAGCCCCGGGACTAGCGGCGGTGGGTTAAACACCGGGGAGCTGTTTTTT; cdr3_aa: CASSPGTSGGGLNTGELFF
j_call: TRBJ2-3; v_call: TRBV28; clone_size: many; d_call: .; cdr3_nt: TGTGCCAGCAGTTTTAGCGGAACTAGCACAGATACGCAGTATTTT; cdr3_aa: CASSFSGTSTDTQYF
j_call: TRBJ2-7; v_call: TRBV25-1; clone_size: medium-sized; d_call: TRBD1; cdr3_nt: TGTGCCAGCAGTGAATTACAGGGACAGGGGCGCTACGAGCAGTACTTC; cdr3_aa: CASSELQGQGRYEQYF
j_call: TRBJ1-5; v_call: TRBV7-9; clone_size: many; d_call: .; cdr3_nt: TGTGCCAGCAGCCAAGGGGAACAGCCCCAGCATTTT; cdr3_aa: CASSQGEQPQHF
j_call: TRBJ2-1; v_call: TRBV20-1; clone_size: many; d_call: .; cdr3_nt: TGCAGTGCTAGGAACCCACTAGGACGCTGGAATGAGCAGTTCTTC; cdr3_aa: CSARNPLGRWNEQFF
j_call: TRBJ2-2; v_call: TRBV19; clone_size: many; d_call: .; cdr3_nt: TGTGCCAGTAGTATCGGCTACGGGGAGCTGTTTTTT; cdr3_aa: CASSIGYGELFF
j_call: TRBJ2-6; v_call: TRBV15; clone_size: many; d_call: .; cdr3_nt: TGTGCCACTGGCGACGGTTCTGGGGCCAACGTCCTGACTTTC; cdr3_aa: CATGDGSGANVLTF
j_call: TRBJ2-5; v_call: TRBV11-2; clone_size: many; d_call: TRBD2; cdr3_nt: TGTGCCAGCAGCTTTATAGCGGGAGGGCCGCTAGAGACCCAGTACTTC; cdr3_aa: CASSFIAGGPLETQYF